This TCR beta chain was obtained from a study of Ad26.COV2.S vaccination and SARS-CoV-2 variants. Background on the study: Each vaccinee took Ad26.COV2.S intramuscularly, once or twice 56 days apart.

The CDR3 consists of 15 residues. Per the germline V gene, CDR1 is SGHRS and CDR2 is YFSETQ. V lost 0 bases and J 2 bases, leaving 11 bases between the germline ends. Only in-frame clones appear in the TCRdb table, and some are missing; sequencing was by immunoSEQ multiplex PCR. The sample comprises some 300,000 clones, 70% to 90% of which are singletons, and more than 1.5% rests with the top ten. Treatment in this sample: about 20 received Ad26.COV2.S at low or high dose, single or two shots; 5 received placebo; per-sample allocation not given. Following the first vaccine or placebo injection, samples were taken on day 63.

The chain recombines TRBV5-1 with TRBJ2-5; D gene ambiguous. This specimen consisted of peripheral blood, obtained in a trial of Ad26.COV2.S vaccine versus placebo. This TCR came from a person aged 18-60 years who received the Ad26.COV2.S COVID-19 vaccine or a placebo. CDR3 loop: CASSLEARPQETQYF. CDR3 DNA sequence: TGCGCCAGCAGCTTGGAAGCGAGGCCGCAAGAGACCCAGTACTTC.